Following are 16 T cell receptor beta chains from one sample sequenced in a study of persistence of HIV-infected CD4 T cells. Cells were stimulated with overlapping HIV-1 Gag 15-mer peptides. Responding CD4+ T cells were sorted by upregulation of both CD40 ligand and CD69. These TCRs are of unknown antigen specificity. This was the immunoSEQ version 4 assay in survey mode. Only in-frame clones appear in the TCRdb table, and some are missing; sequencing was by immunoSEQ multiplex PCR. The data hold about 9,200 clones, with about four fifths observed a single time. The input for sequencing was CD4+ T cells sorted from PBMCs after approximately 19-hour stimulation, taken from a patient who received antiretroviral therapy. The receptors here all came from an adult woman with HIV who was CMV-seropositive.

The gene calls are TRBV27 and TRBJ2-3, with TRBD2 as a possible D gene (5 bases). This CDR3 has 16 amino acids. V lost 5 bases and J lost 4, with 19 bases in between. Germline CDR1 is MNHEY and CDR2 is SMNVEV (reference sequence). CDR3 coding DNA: TGTGCCAGCAGTCCAAGGACCACTAGGGTCGCAGATACGCAGTATTTT. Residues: CASSPRTTRVADTQYF.

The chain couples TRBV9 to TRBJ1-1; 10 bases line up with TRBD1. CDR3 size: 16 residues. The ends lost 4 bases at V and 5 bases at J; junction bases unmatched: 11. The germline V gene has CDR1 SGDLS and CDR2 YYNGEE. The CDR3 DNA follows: TGTGCCAGCAGCCGGGACGACAGGGGGCGAAGTACTGAAGCTTTCTTT. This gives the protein CASSRDDRGRSTEAFF.

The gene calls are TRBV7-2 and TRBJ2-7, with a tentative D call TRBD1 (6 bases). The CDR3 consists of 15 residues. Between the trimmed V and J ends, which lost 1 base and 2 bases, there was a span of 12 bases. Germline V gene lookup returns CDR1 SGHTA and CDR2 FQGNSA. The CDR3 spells CASSLGARGTYEQYF. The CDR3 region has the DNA TGTGCCAGCAGCTTAGGAGCTAGGGGGACCTACGAGCAGTACTTC.

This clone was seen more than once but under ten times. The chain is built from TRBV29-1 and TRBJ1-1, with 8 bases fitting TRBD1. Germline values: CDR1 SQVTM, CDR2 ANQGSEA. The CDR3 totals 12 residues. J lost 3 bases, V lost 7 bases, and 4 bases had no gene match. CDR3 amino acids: CSAGQDHTEAFF. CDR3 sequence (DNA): TGCAGCGCGGGACAGGATCACACTGAAGCTTTCTTT.

In DNA form, the CDR3 reads TGCGCCAGCAGCCAAGGACAGGGGGCGAGGGAGACCCAGTACTTC. Translation: CASSQGQGARETQYF. This chain connects TRBV4-1 to TRBJ2-5; 10 nucleotides align to TRBD1. The CDR3 consists of 15 residues. Germline V gives CDR1 MGHRA, CDR2 YSYEKL. The trim removed 1 base at V and 5 bases at J, leaving 4 bases unmatched.

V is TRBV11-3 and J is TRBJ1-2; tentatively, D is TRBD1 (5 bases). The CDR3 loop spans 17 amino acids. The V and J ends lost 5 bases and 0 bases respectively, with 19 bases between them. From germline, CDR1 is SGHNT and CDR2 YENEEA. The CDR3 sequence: CASSLSGKGGANYGYTF. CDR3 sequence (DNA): TGTGCCAGCAGCCTTAGTGGAAAGGGAGGGGCTAACTATGGCTACACCTTC.

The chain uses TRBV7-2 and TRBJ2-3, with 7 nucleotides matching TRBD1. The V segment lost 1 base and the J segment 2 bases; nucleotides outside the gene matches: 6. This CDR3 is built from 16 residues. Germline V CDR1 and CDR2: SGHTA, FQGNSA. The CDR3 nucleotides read TGTGCCAGCAGCTTAGGGACAGGAGGCTTCACAGATACGCAGTATTTT. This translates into CASSLGTGGFTDTQYF.

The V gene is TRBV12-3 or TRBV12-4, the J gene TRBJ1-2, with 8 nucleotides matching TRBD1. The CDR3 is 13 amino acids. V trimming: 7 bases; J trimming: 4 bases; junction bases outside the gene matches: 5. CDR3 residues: CASTPGTGYGYTF. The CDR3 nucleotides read TGTGCCAGCACACCCGGGACAGGCTATGGCTACACCTTC.

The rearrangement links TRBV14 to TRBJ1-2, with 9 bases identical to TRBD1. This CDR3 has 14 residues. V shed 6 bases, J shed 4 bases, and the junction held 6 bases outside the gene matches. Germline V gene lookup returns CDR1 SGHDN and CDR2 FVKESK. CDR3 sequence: CASRRTGVTYGYTF. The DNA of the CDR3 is TGTGCCAGCAGGCGGACAGGGGTCACCTATGGCTACACCTTC.

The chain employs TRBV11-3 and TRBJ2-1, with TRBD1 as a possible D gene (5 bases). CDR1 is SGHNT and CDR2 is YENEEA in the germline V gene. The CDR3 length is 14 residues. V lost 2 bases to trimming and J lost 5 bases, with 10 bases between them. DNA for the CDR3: TGTGCCAGCAGCTTAACAGGTATTAACAATGAGCAGTTCTTC. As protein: CASSLTGINNEQFF.

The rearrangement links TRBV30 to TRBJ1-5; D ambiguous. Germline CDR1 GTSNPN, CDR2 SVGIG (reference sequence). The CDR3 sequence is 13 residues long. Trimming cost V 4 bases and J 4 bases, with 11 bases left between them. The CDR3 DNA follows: TGTGCCTGGAATGAGGACGTTAATCAGCCCCAGCATTTT. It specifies CAWNEDVNQPQHF. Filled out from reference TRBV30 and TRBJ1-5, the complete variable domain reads SQTIHQWPATLVQPVGSPLSLECTVEGTSNPNLYWYRQAAGRGLQLLFYSVGIGQISSEVPQNLSASRPQDRQFILSSKKLLLSDSGFYLCAWNEDVNQPQHFGDGTRLSIL.

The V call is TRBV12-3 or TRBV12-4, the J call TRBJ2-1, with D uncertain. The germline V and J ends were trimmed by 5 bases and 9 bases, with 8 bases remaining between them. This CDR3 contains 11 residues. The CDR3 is CASSRRLEQFF. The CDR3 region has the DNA TGTGCCAGCAGTAGACGTCTTGAGCAGTTCTTC.

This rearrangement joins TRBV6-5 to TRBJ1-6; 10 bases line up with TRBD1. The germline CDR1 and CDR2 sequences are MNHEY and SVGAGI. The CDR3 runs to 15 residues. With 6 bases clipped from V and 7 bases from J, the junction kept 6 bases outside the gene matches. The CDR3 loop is CASRTGTGVNSPLHF. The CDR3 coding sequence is TGTGCCAGCAGAACCGGGACAGGGGTCAATTCACCCCTCCACTTT.

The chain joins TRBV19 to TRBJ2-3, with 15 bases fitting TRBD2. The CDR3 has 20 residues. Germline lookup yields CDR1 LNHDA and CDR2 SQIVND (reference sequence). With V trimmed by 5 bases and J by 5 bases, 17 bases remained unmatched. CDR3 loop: CASSPQSRGLAGGPRDTQYF. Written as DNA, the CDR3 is TGTGCCAGTAGTCCGCAATCACGAGGACTAGCGGGAGGGCCTCGAGATACGCAGTATTTT. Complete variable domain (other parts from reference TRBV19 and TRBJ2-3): DGGITQSPKYLFRKEGQNVTLSCEQNLNHDAMYWYRQDPGQGLRLIYYSQIVNDFQKGDIAEGYSVSREKKESFPLTVTSAQKNPTAFYLCASSPQSRGLAGGPRDTQYFGPGTRLTVL.

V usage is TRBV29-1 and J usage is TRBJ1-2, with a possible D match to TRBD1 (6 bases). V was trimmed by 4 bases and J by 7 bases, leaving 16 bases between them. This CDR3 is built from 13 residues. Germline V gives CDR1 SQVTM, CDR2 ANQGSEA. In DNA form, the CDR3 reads TGCAGCGTTGCTGGGACAATCGGTGGTGGCTACACCTTC. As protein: CSVAGTIGGGYTF.

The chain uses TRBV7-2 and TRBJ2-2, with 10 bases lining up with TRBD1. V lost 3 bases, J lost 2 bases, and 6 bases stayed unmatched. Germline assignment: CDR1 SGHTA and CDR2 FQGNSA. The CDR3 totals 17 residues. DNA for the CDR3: TGTGCCAGCAGCTTGACGGGACAGGGGCTTAACACCGGGGAGCTGTTTTTT. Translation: CASSLTGQGLNTGELFF. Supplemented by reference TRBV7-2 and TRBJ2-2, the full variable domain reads GAGVSQSPSNKVTEKGKDVELRCDPISGHTALYWYRQSLGQGLEFLIYFQGNSAPDKSGLPSDRFSAERTGGSVSTLTIQRTQQEDSAVYLCASSLTGQGLNTGELFFGEGSRLTVL.